Reported below is one T cell receptor beta chain. The antigen remains undetermined. By 5'RACE template switching, TCR cDNA was produced, with a universal primer site and UMIs added in the process. TCRdb ran MiXCR on the 5' RACE reads and lists one entry per CDR3 protein. Found here are 400,000 to 650,000 distinct CDR3 sequences, 21% of them singletons; the top ten hold approximately 15%. This sample was taken from a study of T cells after yellow fever vaccination. The CDR3 contains 14 residues. Germline-derived CDR1 and CDR2 are ENHRY and SYGVKD. The ends were cut back, 8 bases at V and 3 bases at J, with 13 bases in the middle. Study-level points and caveats: After the booster, over 95% of CD4 and 88% of CD8 primary-response clones were re-detected. Abundant bulk-derived clonotypes could contaminate FACS-sorted repertoires.

The sample in question was PBMCs, obtained approximately 22 days after the first yellow fever vaccination. The TCR was taken from a man between 18 and 29 years old who received the YFV17D yellow fever vaccine. The rearrangement uses TRBV10-3 and TRBJ2-2; D is perhaps TRBD2 (5 bases). DNA of the CDR3: TGTGCCATCCGGGGTAGGGCTGACACCGGGGAGCTGTTTTTT. This translates into CAIRGRADTGELFF.